This record concerns one T cell receptor (beta chain) sequence. Its antigen remains unidentified. This sample is part of a study of blood T cells in healthy people across ages. Findings and caveats of the study: Diversity estimates from one million T cells were considered underestimates.

A sample-barcoded 5' primer and a J-beta primer mix were used in a second PCR of roughly 7 to 11 cycles. TCRdb re-derived calls from the 5' RACE reads in MiXCR, one entry per CDR3 protein. The table lists roughly 1.4 million distinct CDR3 sequences, 55% to 75% of them singletons. Germline V gene data show CDR1 as DFQATT and CDR2 as SNEGSKA (reference sequence). The CDR3 runs 13 residues. The chain couples TRBV20-1 to TRBJ2-7, with D unresolved. The J call may be faulty, since TRBJ2-5 better matches the DNA end. Sample: blood. This sequence was found in a young man in good health. The CDR3 loop reads CSALRQLQETQYF. Written as DNA, the CDR3 is TGCAGTGCTCTCCGGCAGCTACAAGAGACCCAGTACTTC.